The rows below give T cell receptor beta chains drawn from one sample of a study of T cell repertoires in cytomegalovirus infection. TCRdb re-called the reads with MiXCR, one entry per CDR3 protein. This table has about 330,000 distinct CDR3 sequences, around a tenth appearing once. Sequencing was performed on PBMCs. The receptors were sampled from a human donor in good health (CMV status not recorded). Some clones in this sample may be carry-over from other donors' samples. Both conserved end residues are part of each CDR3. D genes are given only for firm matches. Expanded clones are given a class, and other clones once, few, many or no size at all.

TGTGCCAGCAGCTTAGCGCAACTAGCGGGAGGCGCCACCGGGGAGCTGTTTTTT	CASSLAQLAGGATGELFF	few	TRBV7-2	TRBJ2-2	TRBD2
TGTGCCAGCAAAGAAACAGGGGCTGGGGCCAACGTCCTGACTTTC	CASKETGAGANVLTF	few	TRBV27	TRBJ2-6	TRBD1
TGTGCCAGCAGCTTACGTGGGGGGCGCAGGGAAGAGACCCAGTACTTC	CASSLRGGRREETQYF	many	TRBV7-2	TRBJ2-5	.
TGTGCCAGCAGCACAGGGAGGGCCGGGGAGCTGTTTTTT	CASSTGRAGELFF	.	TRBV7-2	TRBJ2-2	.
TGTGCCAGCAGCTCCTTCCAAGAGACCCAGTACTTC	CASSSFQETQYF	few	TRBV7-9	TRBJ2-5	.
TGTGCCAGCAGCTTAGGACTCGAACAGGTGGGGAACACTGAAGCTTTCTTT	CASSLGLEQVGNTEAFF	many	TRBV7-2	TRBJ1-1	.
TGTGCCATCAGACCGGGACAGGGAACCGATACGCAGTATTTT	CAIRPGQGTDTQYF	few	TRBV10-3	TRBJ2-3	TRBD1
TGCGCCAGCAGCTTGAGCGACGGCGGCAATGAAAAACTGTTTTTT	CASSLSDGGNEKLFF	many	TRBV5-1	TRBJ1-4	.
TGTGCCAGCAGTCTTGACAGGGCCACCTACAATGAGCAGTTCTTC	CASSLDRATYNEQFF	many	TRBV6-1	TRBJ2-1	TRBD1
TGTGCCAGCAGCGTGGACAGCGCCGCTTTAAAACTGTTTTTT	CASSVDSAALKLFF	.	TRBV7-7	TRBJ1-4	.
TGTGCCAGCAGCCCCGGGACAGGGGGCGATGGGAACACTGAAGCTTTCTTT	CASSPGTGGDGNTEAFF	many	TRBV7-2	TRBJ1-1	TRBD1
TGTGCCACCAGCAGAGATCTTACTACCCGAAGCTCCTACGAGCAGTACTTC	CATSRDLTTRSSYEQYF	many	TRBV15	TRBJ2-7	.
TGCGCCAGCAGCCAATCTTGGGGCGGGGAGCTGTTTTTT	CASSQSWGGELFF	.	TRBV4-1	TRBJ2-2	.
TGTGCCAGCGACGGGGGGCTGGGCTATGGCTACACCTTC	CASDGGLGYGYTF	few	TRBV7-9	TRBJ1-2	.
TGTGCCAGCAGGACGGACAGGCCGGGCACCGGGGAGCTGTTTTTT	CASRTDRPGTGELFF	.	TRBV28	TRBJ2-2	TRBD1
TGTGCCAGCAGTCGCAGCGGGAGGGCCGGGGGAAATAATGAGCAGTTCTTC	CASSRSGRAGGNNEQFF	.	TRBV6-1	TRBJ2-1	TRBD2
TGTGCCAGCAGCCTCCGCGACACCGGGCCCCATGAGCAGTACTTC	CASSLRDTGPHEQYF	few	TRBV11-3	TRBJ2-7	.
TGTGCCAGCAGTTCCGATGGGGGACCTGAAGCTTTCTTT	CASSSDGGPEAFF	many	TRBV28	TRBJ1-1	.
TGCAGTGCTGCCAGCGGGGGGCTTGATACGCAGTATTTT	CSAASGGLDTQYF	many	TRBV20-1	TRBJ2-3	TRBD2
TGCGCCAGCAGTGAAGGGGGACTAGCGGGAATGGAGACCCAGTACTTC	CASSEGGLAGMETQYF	.	TRBV10-2	TRBJ2-5	TRBD2
TGTGCCAGCAGTTTAGGGCGGGACAGGGCCCGTGGAAACACCATATATTTT	CASSLGRDRARGNTIYF	many	TRBV12-3/TRBV12-4	TRBJ1-3	TRBD1
TGTGCCAGCAGTCCGCGACAGAACTATGGCTACACCTTC	CASSPRQNYGYTF	many	TRBV12-3/TRBV12-4	TRBJ1-2	.
TGTGCCAGCAGTTTAGCGATGGGGGAGCAGTACTTC	CASSLAMGEQYF	.	TRBV12-3/TRBV12-4	TRBJ2-7	.
TGCGCCAGCAGCTCGCGGGACCAGCAAGAGACCCAGTACTTC	CASSSRDQQETQYF	many	TRBV5-1	TRBJ2-5	.
TGTGCCAGCAGCTTAACTCCCAGGGGGCAGGGGGGCTACACCTTC	CASSLTPRGQGGYTF	many	TRBV7-2	TRBJ1-2	TRBD1
TGTGCCAGCAGCTTATCCCGGATCTTGGGGAATGAGCAGTTCTTC	CASSLSRILGNEQFF	many	TRBV7-2	TRBJ2-1	.
TGTGCCAGCAGCTTGGCCCGGCGACAGGATTCACAACATACGCAGTATTTT	CASSLARRQDSQHTQYF	.	TRBV5-4	TRBJ2-3	.
TGCAGTGCCGGACTAACGGGAACAGGGATAGCTAACTATGGCTACACCTTC	CSAGLTGTGIANYGYTF	many	TRBV20-1	TRBJ1-2	.
TGTGCCAGCAGCTTAGGTCTGGGGGGTAGATACAATGAGCAGTTCTTC	CASSLGLGGRYNEQFF	many	TRBV7-2	TRBJ2-1	.
TGTGCCAGCAGCCACCCCGAGTGGGGATACACTGAAGCTTTCTTT	CASSHPEWGYTEAFF	many	TRBV7-2	TRBJ1-1	.
TGTGCCAGCAGCTGGGGGGGGGGGACAGGGGGTGAAAAACTGTTTTTT	CASSWGGGTGGEKLFF	many	TRBV7-2	TRBJ1-4	TRBD1
TGTGCCAGCAGCTTACAGGCAGGGATAAATAATTCACCCCTCCACTTT	CASSLQAGINNSPLHF	.	TRBV11-2	TRBJ1-6	.
TGTGCCAGCAGTGTCCCGGCCTCTAACTATGGCTACACCTTC	CASSVPASNYGYTF	few	TRBV2	TRBJ1-2	.
TGTGCCACCAGCGTTGGGACAGCCCAAGAGACCCAGTACTTC	CATSVGTAQETQYF	many	TRBV15	TRBJ2-5	TRBD1
TGTGCCAGCAGCGCCCGACTCGCTAGCACAGATACGCAGTATTTT	CASSARLASTDTQYF	many	TRBV7-3	TRBJ2-3	.
TGCGCCAGCAGCCAAGATTCCGGGACACCGAACACTGAAGCTTTCTTT	CASSQDSGTPNTEAFF	many	TRBV4-1	TRBJ1-1	.
TGTGCCAGCAGCACCCAGGGGGGGACTGAAGCTTTCTTT	CASSTQGGTEAFF	many	TRBV7-9	TRBJ1-1	TRBD1
TGCGCCAGCAGTACTGGTAGCAACAATGAGCAGTTCTTC	CASSTGSNNEQFF	.	TRBV5-1	TRBJ2-1	.
TGTGCCACCAGCAGAGTCAGGATTGGCAATCAGCCCCAGCATTTT	CATSRVRIGNQPQHF	few	TRBV15	TRBJ1-5	.
TGTGCCAGCAGCCGGACAGGACCTACAATTGAGCAGTTCTTC	CASSRTGPTIEQFF	.	TRBV2	TRBJ2-1	TRBD1
TGTGCCAGCAGCTTAAAGCCGGGACCCAACAAAGATGAGCAGTTCTTC	CASSLKPGPNKDEQFF	.	TRBV7-3	TRBJ2-1	.
TGCGCCAGCAGCCAAGAGGGGGGGGGCTTTAGAGAGCAGTACTTC	CASSQEGGGFREQYF	.	TRBV4-1	TRBJ2-7	.
TGTGCCAGCAGCCCTCCTCACGAGCAGTACTTC	CASSPPHEQYF	many	TRBV7-3	TRBJ2-7	.
TGTGCCAGCAGCCGAAGGGGGAGGGGCACTGAAGCTTTCTTT	CASSRRGRGTEAFF	.	TRBV6-6	TRBJ1-1	.
TGTGCCAGCAGCTTAGATCGACAGGGCCTCTACGAGCAGTACTTC	CASSLDRQGLYEQYF	few	TRBV7-8	TRBJ2-7	TRBD1
TGTGCCAGCAGTTTTTTCCGGCCGGGCTCTGACATTCAGTACTTC	CASSFFRPGSDIQYF	few	TRBV28	TRBJ2-4	.
TGCGCCAGCAGCCAAGACGGGACTCCGAATCCCTACGAGCAGTACTTC	CASSQDGTPNPYEQYF	few	TRBV4-3	TRBJ2-7	.
TGCAGTGCGTTTATCACAGGGGCCAAAAACATTCAGTACTTC	CSAFITGAKNIQYF	few	TRBV20-1	TRBJ2-4	.
TGCAGTGCTACATCGACAGGTCACACTGAAGCTTTCTTT	CSATSTGHTEAFF	.	TRBV20-1	TRBJ1-1	.
TGCAGTGCTACGAGGCCTCGGGATCCCCAGCATTTT	CSATRPRDPQHF	few	TRBV20-1	TRBJ1-5	.
TGTGCCAGTAGTACGACAGGGGCCGGGGAGCAGTTCTTC	CASSTTGAGEQFF	.	TRBV19	TRBJ2-1	TRBD1
TGCGCCAGCAGTCGGGACGGCGCGACCGATACGCAGTATTTT	CASSRDGATDTQYF	.	TRBV5-1	TRBJ2-3	.
TGTGCCAGCAGTTTTAGCAGGCCCAGCTCCTACAATGAGCAGTTCTTC	CASSFSRPSSYNEQFF	few	TRBV12-3/TRBV12-4	TRBJ2-1	.
TGTGCCTGGAGTTGGTCACCGAGGAGGTCTAACTATGGCTACACCTTC	CAWSWSPRRSNYGYTF	.	TRBV30	TRBJ1-2	.
TGTGCCAGCAGTTCATCTTACACCGGGAGCCTCAATCGGGTCCTGACTTTC	CASSSSYTGSLNRVLTF	.	TRBV6-8	TRBJ2-6	.
TGTGCCAGCAGGCCCGGGCTAGCGGCCGTAACAGATACGCAGTATTTT	CASRPGLAAVTDTQYF	few	TRBV12-3/TRBV12-4	TRBJ2-3	TRBD2
TGTGCCAGCAGCGTAGCTCTGGGGTTCAACGAGCAGTACTTC	CASSVALGFNEQYF	many	TRBV9	TRBJ2-7	.
TGTGCCAGCAGTCCCGGACAGGGACGTAAAGAGACCCAGTACTTC	CASSPGQGRKETQYF	many	TRBV2	TRBJ2-5	TRBD1
TGTGCCAGCAGTCTTCCGACAGGGGGAGGTAGGAATGAGCAGTTCTTC	CASSLPTGGGRNEQFF	many	TRBV27	TRBJ2-1	TRBD1